One T cell receptor (beta chain) is described in this entry. This sample stems from a study of blood T cell repertoires in COVID-19. The method was immunoSEQ multiplex PCR; TCRdb's version includes in-frame clones alone and lacks a portion of them. The table shows under 250,000 clones, with about 94% occurring only once. V gave up 2 bases and J gave up 2 bases, with 6 bases separating them. Germline loops: CDR1 LNHDA, CDR2 SQIVND (reference sequence). This CDR3 has 13 residues. The sequenced material came from peripheral blood. The sequence derives from a man between 60 and 70 years old with COVID-19, enrolled during active disease. The rearrangement uses TRBV19 and TRBJ1-2; D is unclear. The CDR3 nucleotides are TGTGCCAGTAGTATAAGCAGGAACTATGGCTACACCTTC. Translated, it gives CASSISRNYGYTF.